What follows is one T cell receptor beta chain and its context. Produced via immunoSEQ multiplex PCR; TCRdb's table is partial and in-frame only. Of about 210,000 clones listed, around 88% are singletons. CDR1 is SGHDT, CDR2 YYEEEE, per germline. V was trimmed by 2 bases and J by 0 bases, leaving 3 bases between them. The CDR3 totals 12 residues. The data are from a study of blood T cell repertoires in COVID-19. Study summary: Sample material is recorded as cDNA or gDNA derived from T cells, B-cell-depleted T cells, or PBMCs.

Sequencing input: peripheral blood. This chain uses TRBV5-6 with TRBJ2-7; no clear D. This receptor was obtained from a woman in her 50s with acute or convalescent COVID-19. Here the CDR3 DNA reads TGTGCCAGCAGCTTCTACTCCTACGAGCAGTACTTC. Its translation is CASSFYSYEQYF.